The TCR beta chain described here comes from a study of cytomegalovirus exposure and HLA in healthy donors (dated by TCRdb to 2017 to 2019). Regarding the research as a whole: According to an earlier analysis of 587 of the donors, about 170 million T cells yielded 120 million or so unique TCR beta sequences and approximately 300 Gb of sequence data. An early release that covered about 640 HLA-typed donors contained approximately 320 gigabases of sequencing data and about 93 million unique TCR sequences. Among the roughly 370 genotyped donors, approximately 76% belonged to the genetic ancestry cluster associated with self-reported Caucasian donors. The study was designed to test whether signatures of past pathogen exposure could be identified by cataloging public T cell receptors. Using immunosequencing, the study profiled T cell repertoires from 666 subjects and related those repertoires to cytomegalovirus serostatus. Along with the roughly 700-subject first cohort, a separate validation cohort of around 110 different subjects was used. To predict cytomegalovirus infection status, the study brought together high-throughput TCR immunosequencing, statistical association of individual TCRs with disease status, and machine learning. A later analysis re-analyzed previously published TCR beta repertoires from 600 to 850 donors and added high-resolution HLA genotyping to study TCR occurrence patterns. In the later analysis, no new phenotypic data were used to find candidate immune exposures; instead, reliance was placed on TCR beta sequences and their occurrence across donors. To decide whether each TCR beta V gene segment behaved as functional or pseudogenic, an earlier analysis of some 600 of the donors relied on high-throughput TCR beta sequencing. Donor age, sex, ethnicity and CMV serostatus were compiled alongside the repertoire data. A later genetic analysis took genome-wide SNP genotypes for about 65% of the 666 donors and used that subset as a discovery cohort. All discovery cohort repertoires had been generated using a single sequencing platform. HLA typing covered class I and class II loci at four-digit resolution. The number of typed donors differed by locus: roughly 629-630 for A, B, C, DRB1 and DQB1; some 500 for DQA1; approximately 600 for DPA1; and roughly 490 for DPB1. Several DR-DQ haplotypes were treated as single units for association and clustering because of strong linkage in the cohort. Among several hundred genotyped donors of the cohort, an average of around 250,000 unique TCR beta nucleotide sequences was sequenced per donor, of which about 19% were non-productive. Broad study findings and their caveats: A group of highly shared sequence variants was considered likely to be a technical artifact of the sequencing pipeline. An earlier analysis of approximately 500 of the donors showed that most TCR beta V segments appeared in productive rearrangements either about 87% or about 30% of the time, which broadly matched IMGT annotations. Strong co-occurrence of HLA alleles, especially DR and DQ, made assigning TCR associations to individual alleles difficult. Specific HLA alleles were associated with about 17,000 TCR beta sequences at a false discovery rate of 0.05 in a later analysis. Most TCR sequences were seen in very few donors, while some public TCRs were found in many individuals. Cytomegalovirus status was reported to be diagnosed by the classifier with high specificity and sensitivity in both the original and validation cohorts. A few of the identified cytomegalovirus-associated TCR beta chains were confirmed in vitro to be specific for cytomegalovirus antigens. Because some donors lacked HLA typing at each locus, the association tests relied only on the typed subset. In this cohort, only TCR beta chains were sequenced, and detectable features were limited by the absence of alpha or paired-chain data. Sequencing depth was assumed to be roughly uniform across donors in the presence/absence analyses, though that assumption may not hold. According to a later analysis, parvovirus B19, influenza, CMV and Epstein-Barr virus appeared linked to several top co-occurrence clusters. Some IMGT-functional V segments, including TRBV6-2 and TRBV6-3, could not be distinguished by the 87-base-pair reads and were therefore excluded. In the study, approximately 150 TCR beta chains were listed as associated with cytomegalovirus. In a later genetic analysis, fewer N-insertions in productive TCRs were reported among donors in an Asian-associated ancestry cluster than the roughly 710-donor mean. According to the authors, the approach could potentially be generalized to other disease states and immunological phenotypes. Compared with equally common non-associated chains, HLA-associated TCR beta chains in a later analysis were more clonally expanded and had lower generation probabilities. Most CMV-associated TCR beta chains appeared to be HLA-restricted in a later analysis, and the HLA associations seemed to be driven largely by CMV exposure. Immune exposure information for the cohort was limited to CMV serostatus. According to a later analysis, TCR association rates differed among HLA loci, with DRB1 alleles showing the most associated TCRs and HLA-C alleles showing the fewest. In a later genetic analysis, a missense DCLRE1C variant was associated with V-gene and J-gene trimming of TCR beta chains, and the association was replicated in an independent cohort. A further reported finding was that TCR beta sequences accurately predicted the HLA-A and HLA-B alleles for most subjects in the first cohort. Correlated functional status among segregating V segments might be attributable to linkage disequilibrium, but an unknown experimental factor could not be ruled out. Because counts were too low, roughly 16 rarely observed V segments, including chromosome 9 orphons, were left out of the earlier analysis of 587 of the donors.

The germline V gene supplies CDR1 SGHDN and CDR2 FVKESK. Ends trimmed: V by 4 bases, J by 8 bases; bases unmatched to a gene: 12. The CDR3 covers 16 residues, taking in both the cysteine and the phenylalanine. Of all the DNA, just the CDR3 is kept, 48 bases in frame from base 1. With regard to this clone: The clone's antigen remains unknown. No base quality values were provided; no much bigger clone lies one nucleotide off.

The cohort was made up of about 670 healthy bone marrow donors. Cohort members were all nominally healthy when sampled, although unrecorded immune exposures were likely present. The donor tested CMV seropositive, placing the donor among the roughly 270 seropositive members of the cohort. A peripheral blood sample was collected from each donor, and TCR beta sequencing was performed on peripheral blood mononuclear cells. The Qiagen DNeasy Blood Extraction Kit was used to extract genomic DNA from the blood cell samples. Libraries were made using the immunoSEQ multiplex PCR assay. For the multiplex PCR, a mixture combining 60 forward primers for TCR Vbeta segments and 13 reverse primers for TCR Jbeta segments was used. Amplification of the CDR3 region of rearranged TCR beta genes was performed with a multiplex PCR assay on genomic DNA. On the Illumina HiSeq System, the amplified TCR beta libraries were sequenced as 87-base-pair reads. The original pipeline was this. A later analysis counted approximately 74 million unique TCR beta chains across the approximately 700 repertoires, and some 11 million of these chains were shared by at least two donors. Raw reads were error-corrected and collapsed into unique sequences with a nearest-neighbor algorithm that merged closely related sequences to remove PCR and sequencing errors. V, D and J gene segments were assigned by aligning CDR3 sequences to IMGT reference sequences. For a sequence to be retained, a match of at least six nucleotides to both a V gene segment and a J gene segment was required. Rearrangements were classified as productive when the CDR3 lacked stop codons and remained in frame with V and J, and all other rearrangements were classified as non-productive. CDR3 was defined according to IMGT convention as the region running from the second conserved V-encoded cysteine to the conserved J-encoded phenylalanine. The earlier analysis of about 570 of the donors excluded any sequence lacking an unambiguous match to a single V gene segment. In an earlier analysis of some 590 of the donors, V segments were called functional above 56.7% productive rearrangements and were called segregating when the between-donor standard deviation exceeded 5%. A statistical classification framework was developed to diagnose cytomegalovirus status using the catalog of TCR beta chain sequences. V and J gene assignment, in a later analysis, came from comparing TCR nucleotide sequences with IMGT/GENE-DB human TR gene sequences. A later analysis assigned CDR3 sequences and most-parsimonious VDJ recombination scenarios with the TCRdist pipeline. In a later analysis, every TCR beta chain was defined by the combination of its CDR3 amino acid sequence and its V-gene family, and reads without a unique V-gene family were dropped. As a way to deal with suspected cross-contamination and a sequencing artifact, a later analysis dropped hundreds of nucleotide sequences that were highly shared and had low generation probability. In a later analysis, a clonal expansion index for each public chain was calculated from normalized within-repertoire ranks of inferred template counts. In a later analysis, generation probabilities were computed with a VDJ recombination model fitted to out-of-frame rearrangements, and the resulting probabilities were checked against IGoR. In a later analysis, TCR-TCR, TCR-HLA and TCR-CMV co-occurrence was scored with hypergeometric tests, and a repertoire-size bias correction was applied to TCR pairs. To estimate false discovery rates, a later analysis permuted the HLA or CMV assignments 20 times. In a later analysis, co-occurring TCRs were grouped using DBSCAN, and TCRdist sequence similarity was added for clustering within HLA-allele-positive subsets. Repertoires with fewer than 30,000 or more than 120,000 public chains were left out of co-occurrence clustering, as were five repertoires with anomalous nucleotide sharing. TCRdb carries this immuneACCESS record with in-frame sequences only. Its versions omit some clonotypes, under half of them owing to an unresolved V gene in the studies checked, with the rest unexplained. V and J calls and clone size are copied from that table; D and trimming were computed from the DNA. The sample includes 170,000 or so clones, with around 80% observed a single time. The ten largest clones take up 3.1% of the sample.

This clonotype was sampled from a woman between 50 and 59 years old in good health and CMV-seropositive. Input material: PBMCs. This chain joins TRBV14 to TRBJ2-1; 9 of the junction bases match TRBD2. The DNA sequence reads TGTGCCAGCAGCCGTTCTTTGGGAGCGGGGGGATATGAGCAGTTCTTC. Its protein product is CASSRSLGAGGYEQFF. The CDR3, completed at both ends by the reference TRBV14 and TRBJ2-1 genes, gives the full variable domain EAGVTQFPSHSVIEKGQTVTLRCDPISGHDNLYWYRRVMGKEIKFLLHFVKESKQDESGMPNNRFLAERTGGTYSTLKVQPAELEDSGVYFCASSRSLGAGGYEQFFGPGTRLTVL.